Shown below are 21 T cell receptor beta chains from a single sample sequenced in a study of blood T cell repertoires in COVID-19 (dated by TCRdb to 2020 to 2021). Library prep was done by the immunoSEQ multiplex PCR assay. The table was pulled from immuneACCESS by TCRdb, which kept in-frame rearrangements only. Such tables lose some clones; where checked, under half of the loss comes from unresolved V genes, and the rest has no known cause. This sample has approximately 240,000 clones in its table, and 65% to 85% of those were observed once. The top ten clones comprise around 3.6% of the sample. Sequenced material: peripheral blood. The source of these receptors is a woman aged 40 to 50 with active or convalescent COVID-19.

The chain employs TRBV3-1 (or the pseudogene TRBV3-2) and TRBJ1-5; D is ambiguous. Trimming took off 1 base at V and 3 bases at J, with 10 bases between the two ends. This CDR3 spans 15 amino acids. Germline loops: CDR1 LGHDT, CDR2 YNNKEL (reference sequence). The CDR3 loop reads CASSQAAQPNQPQHF. CDR3 nucleotides: TGTGCCAGCAGCCAAGCCGCACAACCCAATCAGCCCCAGCATTTT.

As concerns this clone: Other DNA sequences in the same sample also yield this CDR3. The chain combines TRBV27 with TRBJ1-5, with TRBD1 matching 7 bases. The CDR3 is 15 residues long. Germline V gives CDR1 MNHEY, CDR2 SMNVEV (reference sequence). The V segment lost 0 bases and the J segment 2 bases; nucleotides outside the gene matches: 1. CDR3 residues: CASSLSGTGNQPQHF. The CDR3, as DNA: TGTGCCAGCAGTTTATCGGGGACAGGCAATCAGCCCCAGCATTTT.

The chain carries TRBV5-6 and TRBJ2-5; D call uncertain. Per the germline V gene, CDR1 is SGHDT and CDR2 is YYEEEE. V was pared by 3 bases and J by 5 bases, with 14 bases between. The CDR3 loop spans 14 amino acids. CDR3 loop: CASSSLLKWETQYF. CDR3 bases: TGTGCCAGCAGCTCCCTACTTAAATGGGAGACCCAGTACTTC. The full variable domain, completed using reference TRBV5-6 and TRBJ2-5, is DAGVTQSPTHLIKTRGQQVTLRCSPKSGHDTVSWYQQALGQGPQFIFQYYEEEERQRGNFPDRFSGHQFPNYSSELNVNALLLGDSALYLCASSSLLKWETQYFGPGTRLLVL.

The V and J genes are TRBV7-8 and TRBJ1-1; tentatively, D is TRBD1 (6 bases). There are 14 residues in the CDR3. CDR1 and CDR2 (germline): SGHVS, FQNEAQ. V lost 5 bases and J 1 base, leaving 11 bases between the germline ends. CDR3 DNA: TGTGCCAGCAGCCGAGACAGGCGGAACACTGAAGCTTTCTTT. Amino acids: CASSRDRRNTEAFF.

This chain connects TRBV28 to TRBJ1-2; 7 positions agree with TRBD1. This CDR3 has 13 residues. Germline V gene sequence: CDR1 MDHEN, CDR2 SYDVKM. V gave up 6 bases and J gave up 1 base; unmatched junction bases: 2. CDR3 nucleotide sequence: TGTGCCAGCAGCTACAGGGGTAACTATGGCTACACCTTC. It codes for CASSYRGNYGYTF.

The chain has TRBV5-1 and TRBJ1-5; D is perhaps TRBD1 (5 bases). With 5 bases removed from V and 2 bases from J, the gap between germline ends came to 14 bases. Germline lookup yields CDR1 SGHRS and CDR2 YFSETQ. The CDR3 sequence is 15 residues long. The CDR3 nucleotides are TGCGCCAGCAGTTCAGGGATTTCTGGCAATCAGCCCCAGCATTTT. Translation: CASSSGISGNQPQHF.

This clone appeared a single time. The chain carries TRBV7-2 and TRBJ1-1, with D hard to call. Trimming pared 7 bases from V and 0 bases from J, leaving 9 bases between. The CDR3 length is 13 residues. Germline lookup yields CDR1 SGHTA and CDR2 FQGNSA. The CDR3 DNA follows: TGTGCCAGCACCTTCACTATGAACACTGAAGCTTTCTTT. Translated: CASTFTMNTEAFF.

The V gene is TRBV11-2, the J gene TRBJ2-7; D is perhaps TRBD1 (5 bases). Germline V lookup: CDR1 SGHAT, CDR2 FQNNGV. The CDR3 extends over 15 amino acids. The germline V and J ends were trimmed by 1 base and 2 bases, with 12 bases remaining between them. CDR3 amino acids: CASSLGSGPPYEQYV. Here the CDR3 DNA reads TGTGCCAGCAGCTTAGGTTCAGGGCCTCCCTACGAGCAGTACGTC.

This chain joins TRBV21-1 and TRBJ2-7; the tabulated D call, TRBD1, remains unverified against the DNA. TRBV21-1 is labeled a pseudogene. This CDR3 region has 15 residues. The CDR3 is CASSREDREDYEQYF. CDR3 in DNA: TGTGCCAGCAGCAGGGAGGACAGGGAAGATTACGAGCAGTACTTC.

The V gene is TRBV29-1, the J gene TRBJ1-4; 7 bases map to TRBD1. Per germline, CDR1 SQVTM and CDR2 ANQGSEA. V shed 5 bases, J shed 8 bases, and the junction held 14 bases outside the gene matches. The CDR3 has 15 amino acids. CDR3 region: CSVRIWTGLEEKLFF. DNA for the CDR3: TGCAGCGTTCGAATATGGACAGGCCTGGAGGAAAAACTGTTTTTT.

V gene TRBV10-3 combines with J gene TRBJ2-3, with TRBD1 identical over 9 bases. The CDR3 sequence is 14 residues long. J was trimmed by 3 bases and V by 4 bases; bases with no gene match: 2. Germline values: CDR1 ENHRY, CDR2 SYGVKD. The CDR3 nucleotides read TGTGCCATCAGTGGGACAGGGGAGACAGATACGCAGTATTTT. Protein: CAISGTGETDTQYF.

The CDR3 protein is CASSADRSRGNTIYF. The CDR3 nucleotides are TGTGCCAGCAGCGCGGACAGGAGTCGCGGAAACACCATATATTTT. The V and J genes are TRBV6-5 and TRBJ1-3; 7 nucleotides line up with TRBD1. Germline V lookup: CDR1 MNHEY, CDR2 SVGAGI. V shed 6 bases, J shed 4 bases, and the junction held 9 bases outside the gene matches. The CDR3 loop spans 15 amino acids.

This chain joins TRBV11-2 and TRBJ2-5; D is ambiguous. The CDR3 runs 13 residues. Germline V gene data show CDR1 as SGHAT and CDR2 as FQNNGV. The V end was cut by 0 bases, the J end by 0 bases, with 2 bases between. CDR3 loop: CASSLDNQETQYF. In DNA form, the CDR3 reads TGTGCCAGCAGCTTAGATAACCAAGAGACCCAGTACTTC.

The chain joins TRBV15 to TRBJ2-5, with 7 nucleotides matching TRBD2. The CDR3 totals 16 residues. Trimming took 1 base from V and 3 from J; bases not matched to a gene: 8. In germline, CDR1 is LNHNV, CDR2 YYDKDF (reference sequence). The chain's CDR3 is CATSRGGGVGKETQYF. The CDR3 DNA follows: TGTGCCACCAGCAGAGGCGGGGGTGTGGGGAAAGAGACCCAGTACTTC.

In DNA form, the CDR3 reads TGTGCCAGCACGTCAGGGGATAGGAATTCACCCCTCCACTTT. Protein: CASTSGDRNSPLHF. This chain connects TRBV6-5 to TRBJ1-6; D is perhaps TRBD1 (6 bases). The ends were cut back, 7 bases at V and 7 bases at J, with 14 bases in the middle. Per the germline V gene, CDR1 is MNHEY and CDR2 is SVGAGI. The CDR3 totals 14 residues.

V usage is TRBV6-1 and J usage is TRBJ1-6; perhaps TRBD1 as D (5 bases). Germline CDR1 MNHNS, CDR2 SASEGT. The CDR3 runs to 16 residues. V was trimmed by 7 bases and J by 3 bases, leaving 16 bases between them. Written as DNA, the CDR3 is TGTGCCAGCACTGAGCGGGGCGCATACTATAATTCACCCCTCCACTTT. Its translation: CASTERGAYYNSPLHF.

This chain joins TRBV15 and TRBJ2-3, with 10 bases lining up with TRBD2. The CDR3 extends over 16 amino acids. CDR1 is LNHNV, CDR2 YYDKDF, per germline (reference sequence). V lost 5 bases, J lost 2 bases, and 7 bases stayed unmatched. The CDR3 sequence is CATSLSGGAVTDTQYF. As DNA, the CDR3 is TGTGCCACCAGCCTGAGCGGGGGGGCCGTCACAGATACGCAGTATTTT.

This clone was found a few times. The V gene is TRBV18, the J gene TRBJ1-1; the match to TRBD1 covers 9 bases. The CDR3 covers 14 residues. J lost 8 bases, V lost 2 bases, and 6 bases had no gene match. From germline, CDR1 is KGHSH and CDR2 LQKENI. In DNA form, the CDR3 reads TGTGCCAGCTCACCAGGGACAGGGTGGAGAGAAGCTTTCTTT. It translates to CASSPGTGWREAFF.

This sequence joins TRBV30 and TRBJ1-6; TRBD1 is a possible D gene (5 bases). V lost 3 bases and J 9 bases, leaving 12 bases between the germline ends. The CDR3 is 13 residues long. CDR1 GTSNPN and CDR2 SVGIG come from the germline V gene (reference sequence). The CDR3, as DNA: TGTGCCTGGAGGGGGCAGGGAGGTTCACCCCTCCACTTT. Its protein product is CAWRGQGGSPLHF.

This clone was detected once. The chain uses TRBV5-6 and TRBJ2-1; TRBD1 aligns across 9 bases. Germline loops: CDR1 SGHDT, CDR2 YYEEEE. The CDR3 totals 15 residues. Trimming at V came to 3 bases and at J to 9 bases, leaving 10 bases not matched to a gene. DNA of the CDR3: TGTGCCAGCAGCTATGGGACAGGGTTGGTTACTGAGCAGTTCTTC. Translated: CASSYGTGLVTEQFF.

The chain employs TRBV2 and TRBJ2-5; D call uncertain. Germline V CDR1 and CDR2: SNHLY, FYNNEI. Trimming stripped 3 bases from V and 5 bases from J, with 16 bases between. This CDR3 is built from 15 residues. The CDR3 reads CASSDQGGAGETQYF. In DNA, the CDR3 is TGTGCCAGCAGTGATCAAGGCGGCGCCGGGGAGACCCAGTACTTC.